What follows describes a single TCR beta chain. The antigen is not known. The DNA ends 3 residues before the CDR3 does, and the rest of the CDR3 is filled in from the germline J gene. The data are from a study of T cells in women clearing cervical HPV infection. About the research overall: Control women cleared a single incident HPV16 infection within 12 months. Cases' blood sampling followed lesion detection by median around 150 days (90 to 200).

Germline trimming cut 4 bases from V and 6 bases from J; bases unmatched to any gene: 7. The CDR3 loop spans 14 amino acids. The germline V gene encodes CDR1 GTSNPN and CDR2 SVGIG (reference sequence). Study-wide points: Controls had more TRBV6-7 (0.16%) than cases (around 0.11%).

Here immunoSEQ multiplex PCR was the method, and the copy in TCRdb shows in-frame clones only, minus some. The repertoire shows roughly 20,000 clones; the top ten hold approximately 5%. This clonotype was obtained from a woman between 18 and 75 years old with a cervical HPV16 infection that either progressed to CIN3+ or cleared (not recorded which). The sequenced sample consisted of blood buffy coat. The chain joins TRBV30 to TRBJ2-1; TRBD2 agrees at 9 bases. The CDR3: CAWNGGREVNEQFF. The CDR3 bases that were read are TGTGCCTGGAATGGCGGGAGGGAGGTCAATGAG. Filled out from reference TRBV30 and TRBJ2-1, the complete variable domain reads SQTIHQWPATLVQPVGSPLSLECTVEGTSNPNLYWYRQAAGRGLQLLFYSVGIGQISSEVPQNLSASRPQDRQFILSSKKLLLSDSGFYLCAWNGGREVNEQFFGPGTRLTVL.